Sequencing of this TCR beta chain was carried out in a study of post-analysis software for immune sequencing data (dated by TCRdb to the mid-2010s). Regarding the research as a whole: Recorded disease courses included relapsing-remitting, secondary progressive and progressive-relapsing multiple sclerosis, with some patients lacking subtype annotation. The patient repertoires were set against about eleven previously published healthy control repertoires from donors whose ages ranged from about 6 to 27 years. A subset of samples was prepared in parallel using single-end sample barcoding, then pooled and co-amplified after Illumina adapter ligation. The research as a whole found: When samples were clustered directly using the F measure, samples prepared in the same batch co-clustered strongly, which prompted a batch-effect correction. The multiple sclerosis patient group was slightly younger than the control group. Significantly higher frequencies in patients than in controls were found for roughly 5 TRBV segments, including TRBV5-6, TRBV5-1 and TRBV20-1. Multiple sclerosis patients had significantly lower normalized Chao1 diversity than controls, a result that suggests substantial peripheral T-cell clonal expansion.

Measured from the cysteine to the phenylalanine, the CDR3 is 13 residues long. The sequence is cut down to CDR3 DNA, 39 bases in frame from base 1. V gives up 8 bases and J gives up 2 bases, and the segment between their germline ends measures 12 bases. As encoded in the germline V gene, CDR1 is KGHSH while CDR2 is LQKENI. TCR beta repertoires were profiled from peripheral blood of roughly twelve young patients with multiple sclerosis to demonstrate the VDJtools post-analysis software. The multiple sclerosis patients were children and adolescents between roughly 6 and 17 years of age. The library was made by PCR. The sequencer was an Illumina HiSeq 2500. Unique molecular identifiers were incorporated into TCR beta cDNA libraries to reduce PCR and sequencing biases. Per 1 to 10 million input T cells, approximately 500,000 cDNA molecules were obtained, such that each molecule approximated one T cell. The same protocol used for the earlier healthy control dataset was applied to prepare and sequence the patient libraries. Within a given batch, samples were prepared together, multiplexed and sequenced on the same HiSeq lane. The authors' pipeline ran thus. MIGEC was used to process the raw barcoded reads, and molecular identifier groups with only a single read were discarded before consensus assembly and CDR3 extraction. Clonotype tables were post-analysed with VDJtools, and diversity was normalized by down-sampling all datasets to the smallest sample size. To correct batch-related cross-sample contamination, repertoire overlap clustering matched CDR3 amino acid sequences but not nucleotide sequences. TCRdb applied fastp at Q25 and MiXCR to the public reads, then kept only in-frame beta chains. When rows share a CDR3 protein, they turn into one entry using the most common DNA and genes. TCRdb, rather than the study authors, made the V and J calls. In all, the sample holds roughly 800,000 distinct CDR3 sequences, and approximately 30% of those were seen once. Of the sample, more than 0.55% falls within the top ten clones.

Note on this clonotype: The clone's antigen remains unknown. No base quality information exists; no much larger clone differs at one position.

This sequence originates from a girl between 10 and 17 years old with multiple sclerosis. This sequence uses TRBV18 and TRBJ1-2; tentative D gene TRBD1, with 5 bases matching. Sequences were obtained from blood. CDR3 loop: CASVDRPNYGYTF. The sequenced DNA is TGTGCCAGCGTAGACAGACCAAACTATGGCTACACCTTC.